This TCR beta chain came from a study of Ad26.COV2.S vaccination and SARS-CoV-2 variants. Germline lookup yields CDR1 SNHLY and CDR2 FYNNEI. The length of the CDR3 is 15 residues. Trimming took off 5 bases at V and 6 bases at J, with 20 bases between the two ends. Using immunoSEQ multiplex PCR, the repertoire was profiled, and TCRdb retains in-frame clones only, with some absent. The repertoire has a few hundred thousand clones, 87% of them found once; the top ten carry around 3.5%. Treatment described: 19 received Ad26.COV2.S at low or high dose, single or two shots; 5 received placebo; per-sample allocation not given. After the first vaccine or placebo injection, samples were drawn on day 63. Participants' vaccine, an Ad26 vector, delivered Wuhan-strain SARS-CoV-2 spike.

Sequences were derived from peripheral blood, sampled in a trial of Ad26.COV2.S vaccine versus placebo. This clonotype was sampled from a person between 18 and 60 years old who received the Ad26.COV2.S COVID-19 vaccine or a placebo. The genes are TRBV2 and TRBJ2-7, with a tentative D call TRBD1 (5 bases). The CDR3 DNA is TGTGCCAGCAGTTCACCTCAGACAGCACCCCTCGAGCAGTACTTC. Residues: CASSSPQTAPLEQYF.